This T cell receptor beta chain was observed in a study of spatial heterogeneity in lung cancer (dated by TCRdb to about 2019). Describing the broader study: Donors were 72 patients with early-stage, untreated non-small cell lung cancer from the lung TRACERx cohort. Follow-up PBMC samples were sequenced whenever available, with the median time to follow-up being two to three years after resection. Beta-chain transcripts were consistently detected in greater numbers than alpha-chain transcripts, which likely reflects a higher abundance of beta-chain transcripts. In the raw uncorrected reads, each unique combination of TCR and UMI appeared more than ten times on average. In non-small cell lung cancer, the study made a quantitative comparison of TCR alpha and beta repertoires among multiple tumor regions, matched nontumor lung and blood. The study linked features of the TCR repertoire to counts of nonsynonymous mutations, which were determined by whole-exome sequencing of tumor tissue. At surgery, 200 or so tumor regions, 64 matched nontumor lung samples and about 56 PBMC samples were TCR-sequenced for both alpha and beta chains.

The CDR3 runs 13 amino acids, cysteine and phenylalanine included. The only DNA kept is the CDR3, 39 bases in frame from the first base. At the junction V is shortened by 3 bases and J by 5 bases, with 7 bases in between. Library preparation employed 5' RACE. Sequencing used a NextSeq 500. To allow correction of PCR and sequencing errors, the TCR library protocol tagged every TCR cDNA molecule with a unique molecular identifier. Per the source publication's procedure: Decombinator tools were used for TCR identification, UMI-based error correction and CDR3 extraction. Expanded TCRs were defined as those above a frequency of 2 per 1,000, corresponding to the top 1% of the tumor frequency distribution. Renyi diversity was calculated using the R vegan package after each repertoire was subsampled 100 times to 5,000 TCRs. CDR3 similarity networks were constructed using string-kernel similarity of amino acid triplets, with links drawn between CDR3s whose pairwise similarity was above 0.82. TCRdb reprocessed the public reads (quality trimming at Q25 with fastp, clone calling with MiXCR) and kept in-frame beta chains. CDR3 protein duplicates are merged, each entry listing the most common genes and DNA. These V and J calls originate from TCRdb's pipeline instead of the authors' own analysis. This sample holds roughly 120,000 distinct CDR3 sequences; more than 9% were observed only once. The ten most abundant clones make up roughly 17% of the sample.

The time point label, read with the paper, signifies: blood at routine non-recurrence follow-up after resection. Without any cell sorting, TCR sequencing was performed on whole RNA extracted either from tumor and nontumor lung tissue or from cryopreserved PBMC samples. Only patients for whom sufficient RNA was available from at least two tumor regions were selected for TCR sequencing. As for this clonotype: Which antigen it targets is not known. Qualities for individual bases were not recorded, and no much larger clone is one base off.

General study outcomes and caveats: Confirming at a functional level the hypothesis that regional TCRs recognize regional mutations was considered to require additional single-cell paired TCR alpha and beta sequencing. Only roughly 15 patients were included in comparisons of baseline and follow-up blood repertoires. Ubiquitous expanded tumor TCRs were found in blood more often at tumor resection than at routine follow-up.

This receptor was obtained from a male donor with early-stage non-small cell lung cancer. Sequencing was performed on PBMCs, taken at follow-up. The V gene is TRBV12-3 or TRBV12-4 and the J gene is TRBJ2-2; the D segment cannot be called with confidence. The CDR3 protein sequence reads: CASSFYRTGELFF. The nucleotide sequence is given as TGTGCCAGCAGTTTCTACAGAACCGGGGAGCTGTTTTTT.